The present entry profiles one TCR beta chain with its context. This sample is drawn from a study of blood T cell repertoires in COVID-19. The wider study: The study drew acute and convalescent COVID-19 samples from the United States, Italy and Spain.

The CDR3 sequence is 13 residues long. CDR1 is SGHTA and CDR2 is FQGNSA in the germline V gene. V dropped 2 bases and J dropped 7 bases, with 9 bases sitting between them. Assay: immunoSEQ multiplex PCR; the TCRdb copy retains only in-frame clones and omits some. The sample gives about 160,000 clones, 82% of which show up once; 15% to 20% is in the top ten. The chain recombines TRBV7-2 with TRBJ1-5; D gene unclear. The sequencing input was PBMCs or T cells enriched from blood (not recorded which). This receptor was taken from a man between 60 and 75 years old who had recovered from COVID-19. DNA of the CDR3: TGTGCCAGCAGCTTACAATTACTCCAGCCCCAGCATTTT. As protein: CASSLQLLQPQHF.